The rows below give T cell receptor beta chains drawn from one sample of a study of identical twins. Each CDR3 protein gets one entry after TCRdb re-called the 5' RACE reads with MiXCR. The data show 690,000 or so distinct CDR3 sequences, 8.5% to 9% seen once. These data also formed part of another study, on yellow fever vaccine responses in identical twins.

The specimen was PBMCs. Every receptor here comes from a young woman in good health. Each CDR3 is given with its conserved first and last residue. D genes are given only for firm matches. The listing skips clone size in some rows; elsewhere it reads once, few, many or a size class.

d_call,v_call,j_call,clone_size,cdr3_nt,cdr3_aa
-,TRBV19,TRBJ2-6,-,TGTGCCACTGGGGCCAACGTCCTGACTTTC,CATGANVLTF
-,TRBV6-5,TRBJ2-7,-,TGTGCCAGCAGGTACAGGTGGCAAAGCTCCTACGAGCAGTACTTC,CASRYRWQSSYEQYF
-,TRBV5-5,TRBJ2-7,-,TGTGCCAGCAGGCTGGGGGGCTCCGCGTCCTACGAGCAGTACTTC,CASRLGGSASYEQYF
TRBD2,TRBV30,TRBJ2-7,few,TGTGCCTGGAGTGTCGGTATTGGGGCTAGCGGGAGCTACGAGCAGTACTTC,CAWSVGIGASGSYEQYF
TRBD1,TRBV29-1,TRBJ2-2,many,TGCAGCGGACGGACAGGGGGGACCGGGGAGCTGTTTTTT,CSGRTGGTGELFF
-,TRBV14,TRBJ2-1,few,TGTGCCAGCAGCCAGATCCGGGGGGCCTATGAGCAGTTCTTC,CASSQIRGAYEQFF
-,TRBV4-3,TRBJ1-6,many,TGCGCCAGCAGCCAAGATCAGGACCATAATTCACCCCTCCACTTT,CASSQDQDHNSPLHF
-,TRBV6-2/TRBV6-3,TRBJ2-7,few,TGTGCCAGCAGGCCAAGTAGCGGTTACGAGCAGTACTTC,CASRPSSGYEQYF
-,TRBV7-2,TRBJ2-5,few,TGTGCCAGCAGCCCAGTTGGTGGGAGTAAGGGGGAGACCCAGTACTTC,CASSPVGGSKGETQYF
-,TRBV28,TRBJ2-5,few,TGTGCCAGCAGTTTAGGCCCTCCGAAGACAGCGGCCCAAGAGACCCAGTACTTC,CASSLGPPKTAAQETQYF
-,TRBV27,TRBJ2-3,few,TGTGCCAGCAGTCCACTTATGGACGCCCGCGCAGATACGCAGTATTTT,CASSPLMDARADTQYF
-,TRBV20-1,TRBJ2-3,-,TGCAGTGTTTGCTTTGGGGCCATAGATACGCAGTATTTT,CSVCFGAIDTQYF
TRBD1,TRBV12-3/TRBV12-4,TRBJ2-7,many,TGTGCCAGCAGCTCCGGGACAGGGGGCGCAGCGTACGAGCAGTACTTC,CASSSGTGGAAYEQYF
-,TRBV20-1,TRBJ2-5,many,TGCAGTGCTAGATCAGACAGGGACTATCAAGAGACCCAGTACTTC,CSARSDRDYQETQYF
-,TRBV5-1,TRBJ2-7,few,TGCGCCAGCAGCTTGGCCAGTGGCGGGACAAGGGGCGAGCAGTACTTC,CASSLASGGTRGEQYF
TRBD2,TRBV15,TRBJ2-1,few,TGTGCCACCAGCAGAGGGGGAACTAGCGGGAGATTCTACAATGAGCAGTTCTTC,CATSRGGTSGRFYNEQFF
-,TRBV20-1,TRBJ1-5,few,TGCAGTGCTAGAATCTGGGGTCAGCCCCAGCATTTT,CSARIWGQPQHF
-,TRBV6-2/TRBV6-3,TRBJ1-5,few,TGTGCCAGCAGTTACACCTTAAGGGGAAGCAATCAGCCCCAGCATTTT,CASSYTLRGSNQPQHF
TRBD2,TRBV18,TRBJ2-7,many,TGTGCCAGCTCCCAACCTGCTTCCGGGACTAGCGGATATCTCTACGAGCAGTACTTC,CASSQPASGTSGYLYEQYF